The clone carrying this T cell receptor beta chain rates as medium-sized. Its antigen is still unknown. Each CDR3 protein is one row after TCRdb ran MiXCR on the reads. The sample holds about 2,200 distinct CDR3 sequences, roughly 20% seen once. The data stem from a study of lung T cells in sarcoidosis with Löfgren's syndrome. Study context: Sarcoidosis features CD4+ T cell accumulation in bronchoalveolar lavage fluid. Study observations and caveats: In alpha-beta pairs, TRAV12-1 favored TRBV2, and their CDR3s were homologous. The most expanded V genes in Löfgren's patients were reportedly TRAV12-1 and TRBV2.

This CDR3 has 16 residues. Germline CDR1 and CDR2: MDHEN and SYDVKM. Trimming took 6 bases from V and 0 from J, leaving 15 bases between them. The sample consisted of CD4+ T cells from bronchoalveolar lavage. The genes are TRBV28 and TRBJ2-4; D may be TRBD1 (6 bases). The sequence derives from a human donor with sarcoidosis (Löfgren's syndrome or another form), or a control subject (not recorded which). CDR3 sequence: CASSPRTAIAKNIQYF. The CDR3, as DNA: TGTGCCAGCAGCCCCCGGACAGCAATAGCCAAAAACATTCAGTACTTC.